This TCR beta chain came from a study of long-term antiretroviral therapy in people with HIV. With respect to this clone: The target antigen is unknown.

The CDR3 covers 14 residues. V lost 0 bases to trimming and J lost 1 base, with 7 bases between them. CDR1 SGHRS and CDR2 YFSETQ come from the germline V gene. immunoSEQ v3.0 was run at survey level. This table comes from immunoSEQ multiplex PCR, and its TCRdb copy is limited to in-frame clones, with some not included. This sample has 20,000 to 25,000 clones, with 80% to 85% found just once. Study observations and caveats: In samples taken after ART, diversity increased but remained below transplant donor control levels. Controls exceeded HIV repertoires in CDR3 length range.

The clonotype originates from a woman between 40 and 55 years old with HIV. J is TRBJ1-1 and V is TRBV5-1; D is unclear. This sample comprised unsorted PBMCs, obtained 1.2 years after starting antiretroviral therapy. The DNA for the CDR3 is TGCGCCAGCAGCTTGGTAGTGGGGAACACTGAAGCTTTCTTT. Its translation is CASSLVVGNTEAFF. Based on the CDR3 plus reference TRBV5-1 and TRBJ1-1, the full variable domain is KAGVTQTPRYLIKTRGQQVTLSCSPISGHRSVSWYQQTPGQGLQFLFEYFSETQRNKGNFPGRFSGRQFSNSRSEMNVSTLELGDSALYLCASSLVVGNTEAFFGQGTRLTVV.